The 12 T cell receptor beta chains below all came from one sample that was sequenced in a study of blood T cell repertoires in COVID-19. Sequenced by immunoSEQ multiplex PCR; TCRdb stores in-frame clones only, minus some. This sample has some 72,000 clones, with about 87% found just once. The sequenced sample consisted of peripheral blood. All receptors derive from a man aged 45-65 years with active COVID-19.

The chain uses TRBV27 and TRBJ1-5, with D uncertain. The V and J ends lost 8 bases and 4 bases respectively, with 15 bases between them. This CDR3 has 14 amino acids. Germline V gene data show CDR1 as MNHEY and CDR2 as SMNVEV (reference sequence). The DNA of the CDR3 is TGTGCCAGCTCCCCGTGGGCGGGTAATCAGCCCCAGCATTTT. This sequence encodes CASSPWAGNQPQHF.

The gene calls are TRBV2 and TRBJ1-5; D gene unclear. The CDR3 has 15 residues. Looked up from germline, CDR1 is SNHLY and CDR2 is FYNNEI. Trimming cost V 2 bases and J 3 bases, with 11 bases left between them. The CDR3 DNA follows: TGTGCCAGCAGTGAAAACAGTCAATTCAATCAGCCCCAGCATTTT. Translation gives CASSENSQFNQPQHF.

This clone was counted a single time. CDR3 loop: CASSLGTQTNEKLFF. As DNA, the CDR3 is TGCGCCAGCAGCTTGGGTACACAAACTAATGAAAAACTGTTTTTT. The chain is built from TRBV5-1 and TRBJ1-4; D is undetermined. CDR3 length: 15 residues. Deletions cut 0 bases from V and 1 base from J, with 7 bases between. CDR1 is SGHRS, CDR2 YFSETQ, per germline.

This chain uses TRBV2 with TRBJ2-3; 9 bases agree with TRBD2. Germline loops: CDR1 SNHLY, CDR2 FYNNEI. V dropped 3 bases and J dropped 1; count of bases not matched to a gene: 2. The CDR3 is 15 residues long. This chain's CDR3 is CASSDLAGGTDTQYF. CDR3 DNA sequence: TGTGCCAGCAGTGATTTAGCGGGGGGCACAGATACGCAGTATTTT.

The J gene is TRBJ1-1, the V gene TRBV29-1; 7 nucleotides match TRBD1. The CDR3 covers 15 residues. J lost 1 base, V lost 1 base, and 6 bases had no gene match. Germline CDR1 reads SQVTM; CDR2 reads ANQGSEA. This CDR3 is CSVEVPGTANTEAFF. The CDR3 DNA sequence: TGCAGCGTTGAAGTTCCGGGGACAGCGAACACTGAAGCTTTCTTT.

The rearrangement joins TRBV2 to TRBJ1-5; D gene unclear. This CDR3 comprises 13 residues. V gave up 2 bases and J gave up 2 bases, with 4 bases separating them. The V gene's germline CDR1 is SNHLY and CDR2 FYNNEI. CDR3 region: CASSEQGNQPQHF. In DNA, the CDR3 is TGTGCCAGCAGTGAACAGGGCAATCAGCCCCAGCATTTT.

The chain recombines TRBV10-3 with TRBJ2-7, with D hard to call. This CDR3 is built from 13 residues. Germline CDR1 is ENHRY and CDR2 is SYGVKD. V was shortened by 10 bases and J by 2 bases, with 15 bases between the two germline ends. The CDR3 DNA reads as TGTGCCACGCAAGCCATGTTAGCCTACGAGCAGTACTTC. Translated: CATQAMLAYEQYF.

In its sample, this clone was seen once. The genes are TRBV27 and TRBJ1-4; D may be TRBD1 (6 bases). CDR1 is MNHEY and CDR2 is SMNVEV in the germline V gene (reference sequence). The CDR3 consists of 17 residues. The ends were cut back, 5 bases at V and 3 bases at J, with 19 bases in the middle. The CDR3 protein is CASSRLRVTGSNEKLFF. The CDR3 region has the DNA TGTGCCAGCAGTCGACTACGTGTCACAGGGTCTAATGAAAAACTGTTTTTT.

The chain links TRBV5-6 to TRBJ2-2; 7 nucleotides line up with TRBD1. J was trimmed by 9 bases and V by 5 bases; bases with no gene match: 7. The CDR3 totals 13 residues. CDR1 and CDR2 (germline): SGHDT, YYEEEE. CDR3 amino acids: CASSTGAERELFF. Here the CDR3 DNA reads TGTGCCAGCAGTACAGGGGCGGAAAGGGAGCTGTTTTTT.

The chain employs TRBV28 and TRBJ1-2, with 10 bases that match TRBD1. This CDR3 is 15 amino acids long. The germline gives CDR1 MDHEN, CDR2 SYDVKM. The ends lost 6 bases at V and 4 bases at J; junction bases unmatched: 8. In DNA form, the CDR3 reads TGTGCCAGCAGGTCCGACAGGGGGCGCGCCTATGGCTACACCTTC. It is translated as CASRSDRGRAYGYTF.

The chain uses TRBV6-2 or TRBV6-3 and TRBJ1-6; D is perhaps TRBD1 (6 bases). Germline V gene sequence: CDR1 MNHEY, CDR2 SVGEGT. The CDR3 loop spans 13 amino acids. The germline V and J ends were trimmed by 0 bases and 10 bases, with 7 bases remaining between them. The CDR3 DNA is TGTGCCAGCAGTTACTCCAGGGGATCACCCCTCCACTTT. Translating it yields CASSYSRGSPLHF.

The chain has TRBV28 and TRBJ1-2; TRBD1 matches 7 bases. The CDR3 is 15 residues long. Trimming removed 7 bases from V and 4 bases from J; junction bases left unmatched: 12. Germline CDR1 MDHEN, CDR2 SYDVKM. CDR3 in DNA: TGTGCCAGCATCCCCTCGGCAGGGGGTATCTATGGCTACACCTTC. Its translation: CASIPSAGGIYGYTF.